Listed here are 8 T cell receptor beta chains from one sample, sequenced in a study of cytomegalovirus exposure and HLA in healthy donors (dated 2017 in TCRdb). Libraries came from the immunoSEQ multiplex PCR assay. The multiplex PCR relied on a mix of 60 forward primers for TCR Vbeta segments and 13 reverse primers for TCR Jbeta segments. Drawn from immuneACCESS, this table holds only the in-frame rearrangements with V and J called that TCRdb kept. Clones are partly lost; checked studies trace under half to an unresolved V gene and leave the rest unexplained. The sample table contains 70,000 to 95,000 clones; only one count was recorded for 60% to 85% of them. Of the sample, 1.6% is held by the ten largest clones. Material for sequencing was PBMCs. These receptors were taken from a man in his forties in good health and CMV-seronegative.

V and J are TRBV4-2 and TRBJ2-4; TRBD1 might be the D (5 bases). Trimming removed 4 bases from V and 4 bases from J, with 8 bases in between. CDR1 LGHNA and CDR2 YNFKEQ come from the germline V gene. The CDR3 runs to 13 residues. This chain's CDR3 is CASSLDSKNIQYF. The CDR3 bases are TGTGCCAGCAGCCTAGACAGTAAAAACATTCAGTACTTC.

Note on this clone: Mismatch with germline at one junction end may stem from a read error. V and J are TRBV5-1 and TRBJ2-7, with D perhaps TRBD2 (6 bases). This CDR3 contains 14 residues. CDR1 and CDR2 (germline): SGHRS, YFSETQ. CDR3 DNA: TGCGCCAGCAGCTTGGTGGGGGACTCCTACGGGCAGTACTTC. It yields the protein CASSLVGDSYGQYF.

The V and J genes are TRBV2 and TRBJ1-4; D is uncertain. The germline CDR1 and CDR2 sequences are SNHLY and FYNNEI. This CDR3 spans 14 amino acids. Trimming stripped 1 base from V and 8 bases from J, with 11 bases between. The CDR3 spells CASSEDSHGEKLFF. CDR3 coding DNA: TGTGCCAGCAGTGAAGACAGCCACGGCGAAAAACTGTTTTTT.

The chain joins TRBV28 to TRBJ2-5, with 9 bases aligning to TRBD2. CDR3 length equals 14 residues. The J segment lost 5 bases and the V segment lost 3 bases, leaving 4 bases of the junction unmatched. The germline gives CDR1 MDHEN, CDR2 SYDVKM. CDR3 bases: TGTGCCAGCAGTTTTAGGAGCGGGAGGGAGACCCAGTACTTC. The encoded protein is CASSFRSGRETQYF.

The chain joins TRBV7-2 to TRBJ2-1; D possibly corresponds to TRBD2 (6 bases). Looked up from germline, CDR1 is SGHTA and CDR2 is FQGNSA. V lost 3 bases to trimming and J lost 12 bases, with 12 bases between them. The length of the CDR3 is 12 residues. The CDR3 region is CASSLGAGGQFF. CDR3 DNA sequence: TGTGCCAGCAGCTTGGGAGCGGGCGGGCAGTTCTTC. Filled out from reference TRBV7-2 and TRBJ2-1, the complete variable domain reads GAGVSQSPSNKVTEKGKDVELRCDPISGHTALYWYRQSLGQGLEFLIYFQGNSAPDKSGLPSDRFSAERTGGSVSTLTIQRTQQEDSAVYLCASSLGAGGQFFGPGTRLTVL.

The chain joins TRBV13 to TRBJ2-7; 8 bases line up with TRBD2. V lost 2 bases, J lost 5 bases, and 8 bases stayed unmatched. CDR1 PRHDT and CDR2 FYEKMQ come from the germline V gene (reference sequence). The length of the CDR3 is 15 residues. The CDR3 DNA reads as TGTGCCAGCAGCTTACGCGGGAGGACCGCCCACGAGCAGTACTTC. Its translation: CASSLRGRTAHEQYF.

The rearrangement uses TRBV5-6 and TRBJ2-1; D possibly corresponds to TRBD1 (6 bases). Looked up from germline, CDR1 is SGHDT and CDR2 is YYEEEE. V shed 3 bases and J shed 1 base, with 11 bases lying between them. CDR3 length: 15 residues. Written as DNA, the CDR3 is TGTGCCAGCAGCTGGGGCAGGGGATCCTACAATGAGCAGTTCTTC. It specifies CASSWGRGSYNEQFF. The full variable domain, completed using reference TRBV5-6 and TRBJ2-1, is DAGVTQSPTHLIKTRGQQVTLRCSPKSGHDTVSWYQQALGQGPQFIFQYYEEEERQRGNFPDRFSGHQFPNYSSELNVNALLLGDSALYLCASSWGRGSYNEQFFGPGTRLTVL.

The V and J genes are TRBV20-1 and TRBJ2-1; no firm D call. Per the germline V gene, CDR1 is DFQATT and CDR2 is SNEGSKA (reference sequence). V was clipped by 1 base and J by 7 bases, with 5 bases between them. This CDR3 has 11 amino acids. This CDR3 reads CSARARNEQFF. Here the CDR3 DNA reads TGCAGTGCTAGAGCGCGTAATGAGCAGTTCTTC.